A single sample gave rise to the 11 T cell receptor beta chains below, sequenced in a study of blood T cell repertoires in COVID-19. Sequenced by immunoSEQ multiplex PCR; TCRdb stores in-frame clones only, minus some. The sample lists fewer than 400,000 clones, approximately 83% occurring once. Sequencing was carried out using PBMCs or T cells enriched from blood (not recorded which). The receptors come from a young man who had recovered from COVID-19.

This rearrangement joins TRBV4-1 to TRBJ1-3; possibly TRBD1 for D (5 bases). The V and J ends lost 0 bases and 0 bases respectively, with 12 bases between them. The CDR3 runs to 17 residues. Per germline, CDR1 MGHRA and CDR2 YSYEKL. Written as DNA, the CDR3 is TGCGCCAGCAGCCAAGAAGGGTCCAGGGACTCTGGAAACACCATATATTTT. It specifies CASSQEGSRDSGNTIYF.

The chain employs TRBV11-1 and TRBJ1-2; 8 bases match TRBD1. Germline V CDR1 and CDR2: SGHAT, FQDESV (reference sequence). CDR3 length: 13 amino acids. The ends lost 5 bases at V and 6 bases at J; junction bases unmatched: 5. CDR3 loop: CASSMDRVDGYTF. The CDR3 coding sequence is TGTGCCAGCAGCATGGACAGGGTGGATGGCTACACCTTC.

The chain has TRBV5-1 and TRBJ1-2, with 9 bases fitting TRBD1. Germline CDR1 reads SGHRS; CDR2 reads YFSETQ. Germline trimming cut 0 bases from V and 3 bases from J; bases unmatched to any gene: 3. The CDR3 length is 15 residues. The CDR3 DNA is TGCGCCAGCAGCTTGGACAGGGGGCGCGACTATGGCTACACCTTC. Protein: CASSLDRGRDYGYTF.

The rearrangement links TRBV4-1 to TRBJ1-5; no reliable D call. The CDR3 length is 15 residues. Per the germline V gene, CDR1 is MGHRA and CDR2 is YSYEKL. V lost 0 bases to trimming and J lost 3 bases, with 9 bases between them. CDR3: CASSQDIGYNQPQHF. DNA of the CDR3: TGCGCCAGCAGCCAAGATATCGGTTACAATCAGCCCCAGCATTTT.

The chain couples TRBV9 to TRBJ2-2; 7 positions agree with TRBD1. Germline CDR1 is SGDLS and CDR2 is YYNGEE. J gave up 3 bases and V 0 bases, and 5 bases lay outside the gene matches. CDR3 size: 16 residues. CDR3: CASSVAQGTYTGELFF. DNA for the CDR3: TGTGCCAGCAGCGTAGCACAGGGGACATACACCGGGGAGCTGTTTTTT.

There are a few counts of this clone. J is TRBJ1-2 and V is TRBV2, with 7 bases fitting TRBD1. This CDR3 spans 13 amino acids. CDR1 is SNHLY and CDR2 is FYNNEI in the germline V gene. With 6 bases clipped from V and 4 bases from J, the junction kept 5 bases outside the gene matches. The CDR3 reads CASSPGTAYGYTF. In DNA form, the CDR3 reads TGTGCCAGCAGCCCCGGGACAGCCTATGGCTACACCTTC.

The chain has TRBV20-1 and TRBJ2-5; a possible D gene is TRBD2 (5 bases). Trimming took off 5 bases at V and 5 bases at J, with 9 bases between the two ends. This CDR3 comprises 11 residues. Germline V gene lookup returns CDR1 DFQATT and CDR2 SNEGSKA (reference sequence). The CDR3 spells CSAGLAETQYF. As DNA, the CDR3 is TGCAGTGCTGGGCTAGCTGAGACCCAGTACTTC.

The chain employs TRBV7-9 and TRBJ1-1, with D unclear. The CDR3 contains 15 residues. The germline V gene has CDR1 SEHNR and CDR2 FQNEAQ (reference sequence). V lost 1 base and J 0 bases, leaving 9 bases between the germline ends. CDR3 in DNA: TGTGCCAGCAGCTTAGGTTCGGGGATGAACACTGAAGCTTTCTTT. Translation: CASSLGSGMNTEAFF.

The CDR3 nucleotides read TGTGCCAGCAGCTATAACGATCGGGACACCATATATTTT. It is translated as CASSYNDRDTIYF. The chain employs TRBV5-8 and TRBJ1-3; unclear D gene. The length of the CDR3 is 13 residues. V was shortened by 3 bases and J by 8 bases, with 12 bases between the two germline ends. The V gene's germline CDR1 is SGHTS and CDR2 YDEGEE.

The chain combines TRBV7-2 with TRBJ2-1; 9 bases match TRBD2. Germline assignment: CDR1 SGHTA and CDR2 FQGNSA. The CDR3 length is 15 residues. V was clipped by 0 bases and J by 8 bases; unmatched bases: 5. This CDR3 reads CASSLASGGRYEQFF. In DNA form, the CDR3 reads TGTGCCAGCAGCTTAGCCAGCGGGGGGCGGTATGAGCAGTTCTTC.

The chain couples TRBV5-4 to TRBJ1-1; 9 bases align to TRBD1. The V gene end was trimmed by 0 bases and the J gene end by 3 bases; junction bases not matched to a gene: 3. The CDR3 covers 15 residues. Germline V gene lookup returns CDR1 SGHNT and CDR2 YYREEE (reference sequence). The CDR3 is CASSLDRGPDTEAFF. The CDR3 nucleotides read TGTGCCAGCAGCTTGGACAGGGGGCCTGACACTGAAGCTTTCTTT.